This T cell receptor (beta chain) was identified during a study of blood T cells in healthy people across ages. Regarding this clonotype: Its antigen remains unidentified.

PCR was performed a second time for roughly 7 to 12 cycles using a sample-barcoded 5' primer and a J-beta primer mix. Each cDNA molecule was tagged by a template-switch adaptor with 12 random nucleotides. Via MiXCR, TCRdb re-called the 5' RACE reads, giving one row per CDR3 protein. The table records some 1 million distinct CDR3 sequences, under 55% of them present only once. Isolation yielded PBMCs, at least 6.5 million per sample, in every case. The germline V gene encodes CDR1 SGHTA and CDR2 FQGNSA. The CDR3 length is 12 residues. V was pared by 6 bases and J by 6 bases, with 10 bases between. Findings and limits, study-wide: PBMC samples, being unsorted, prevented any conclusive comparison of naive and antigen-experienced cells. Naive T cell percentage strongly correlated with TCR beta diversity.

The TCR was taken from a woman in her sixties or seventies in good health. The rearrangement links TRBV7-2 to TRBJ2-3; unclear D gene. Material: blood. CDR3: CASSPGYDTQYF. DNA for the CDR3: TGTGCCAGCAGTCCTGGGTATGATACGCAGTATTTT.